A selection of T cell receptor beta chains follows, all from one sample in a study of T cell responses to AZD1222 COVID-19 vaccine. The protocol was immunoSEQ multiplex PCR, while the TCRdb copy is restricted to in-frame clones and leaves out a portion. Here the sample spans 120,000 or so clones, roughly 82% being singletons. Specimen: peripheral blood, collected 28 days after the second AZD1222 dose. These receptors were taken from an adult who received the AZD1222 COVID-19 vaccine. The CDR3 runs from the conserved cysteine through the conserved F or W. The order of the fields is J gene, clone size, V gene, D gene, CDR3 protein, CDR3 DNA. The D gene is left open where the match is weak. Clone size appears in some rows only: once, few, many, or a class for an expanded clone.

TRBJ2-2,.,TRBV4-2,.,CASSQDPAVANTGELFF,TGTGCCAGCAGCCAAGATCCGGCAGTAGCGAACACCGGGGAGCTGTTTTTT
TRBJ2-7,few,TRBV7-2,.,CASSRDGQGGYEQYF,TGTGCCAGCAGCCGCGACGGGCAGGGAGGCTACGAGCAGTACTTC
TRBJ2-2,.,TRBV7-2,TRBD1,CASSYDRGRVLFF,TGTGCCAGCAGCTATGACAGGGGGCGCGTGCTGTTTTTT
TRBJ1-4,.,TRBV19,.,CASSTRTAVNEKLFF,TGTGCCAGTAGTACCAGGACAGCAGTAAATGAAAAACTGTTTTTT
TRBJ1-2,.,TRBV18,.,CASSPTGSYNYGYTF,TGTGCCAGCTCACCCACAGGGTCGTATAACTATGGCTACACCTTC
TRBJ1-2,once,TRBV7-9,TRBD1,CASSRTQGYYGYTF,TGTGCCAGCAGCCGTACACAGGGGTACTATGGCTACACCTTC
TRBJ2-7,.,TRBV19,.,CASSSSGYEQYF,TGTGCCAGTAGCTCATCCGGGTACGAGCAGTACTTC
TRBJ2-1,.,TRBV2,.,CASSGGQYNEQFF,TGTGCCAGCAGCGGGGGACAGTACAATGAGCAGTTCTTC
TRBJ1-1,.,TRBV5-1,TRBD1,CASSPGDTGATEAFF,TGCGCCAGCAGCCCGGGGGACACAGGGGCGACTGAAGCTTTCTTT
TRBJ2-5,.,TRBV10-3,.,CAISESQETQYF,TGTGCCATCAGTGAGTCGCAGGAGACCCAGTACTTC
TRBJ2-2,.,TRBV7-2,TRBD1,CASSVGYRGLTGELFF,TGTGCCAGCAGCGTAGGCTACAGGGGTCTCACCGGGGAGCTGTTTTTT
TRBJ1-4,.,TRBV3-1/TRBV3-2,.,CASSQDLKLFF,TGTGCCAGCAGCCAAGATCTGAAACTGTTTTTT
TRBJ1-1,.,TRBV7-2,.,CASSSWGMGVVYTEAFF,TGTGCCAGCAGCTCATGGGGTATGGGGGTCGTTTACACTGAAGCTTTCTTT
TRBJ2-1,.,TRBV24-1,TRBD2,CATSDFRTSGGPGNEQFF,TGTGCCACCAGTGATTTCCGGACTAGCGGGGGACCCGGCAATGAGCAGTTCTTC
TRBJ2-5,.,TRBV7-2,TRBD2,CASSFGRGGQETQYF,TGTGCCAGCAGCTTCGGGCGGGGGGGACAAGAGACCCAGTACTTC
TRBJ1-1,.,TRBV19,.,CASRALRDKKNTEAFF,TGTGCCAGTAGGGCCCTCCGGGACAAAAAGAACACTGAAGCTTTCTTT
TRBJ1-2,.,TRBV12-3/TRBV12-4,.,CASSFRSEGYTF,TGTGCCAGCAGTTTTCGTTCGGAAGGCTACACCTTC
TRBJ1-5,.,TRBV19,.,CASSSTGGGQPQHF,TGTGCCAGTAGTTCTACTGGGGGGGGTCAGCCCCAGCATTTT